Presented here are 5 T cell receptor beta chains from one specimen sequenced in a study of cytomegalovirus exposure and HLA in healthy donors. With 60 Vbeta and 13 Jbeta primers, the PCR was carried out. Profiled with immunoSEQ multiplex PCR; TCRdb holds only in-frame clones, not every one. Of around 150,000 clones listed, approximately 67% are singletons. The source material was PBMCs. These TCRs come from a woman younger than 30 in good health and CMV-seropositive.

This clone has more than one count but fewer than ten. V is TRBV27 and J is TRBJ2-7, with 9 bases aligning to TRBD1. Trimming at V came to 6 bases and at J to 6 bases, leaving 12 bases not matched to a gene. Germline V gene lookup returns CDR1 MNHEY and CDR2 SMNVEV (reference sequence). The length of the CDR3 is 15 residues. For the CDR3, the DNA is TGTGCCAGCAGCTTAATCCTGGGACAGGGTTTCGAGCAGTACTTC. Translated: CASSLILGQGFEQYF.

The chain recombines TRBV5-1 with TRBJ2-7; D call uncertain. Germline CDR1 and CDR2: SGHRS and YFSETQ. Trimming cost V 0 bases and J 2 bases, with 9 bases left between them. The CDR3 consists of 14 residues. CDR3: CASSLALTAYEQYF. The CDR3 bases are TGCGCCAGCAGCTTGGCCCTAACAGCCTACGAGCAGTACTTC.

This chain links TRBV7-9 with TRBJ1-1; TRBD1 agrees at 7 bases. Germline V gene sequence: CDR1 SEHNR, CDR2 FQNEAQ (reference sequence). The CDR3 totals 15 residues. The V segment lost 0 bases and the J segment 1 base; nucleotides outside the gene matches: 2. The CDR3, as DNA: TGTGCCAGCAGCTTAGCACAGGGGCAGAACACTGAAGCTTTCTTT. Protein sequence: CASSLAQGQNTEAFF. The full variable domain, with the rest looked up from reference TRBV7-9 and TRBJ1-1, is DTGVSQNPRHKITKRGQNVTFRCDPISEHNRLYWYRQTLGQGPEFLTYFQNEAQLEKSRLLSDRFSAERPKGSFSTLEIQRTEQGDSAMYLCASSLAQGQNTEAFFGQGTRLTVV.

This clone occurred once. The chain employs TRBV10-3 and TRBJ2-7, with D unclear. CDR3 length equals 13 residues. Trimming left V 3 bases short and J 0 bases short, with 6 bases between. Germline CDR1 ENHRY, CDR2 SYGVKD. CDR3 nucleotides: TGTGCCATCAGTGAATTATCCTCCTACGAGCAGTACTTC. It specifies CAISELSSYEQYF.

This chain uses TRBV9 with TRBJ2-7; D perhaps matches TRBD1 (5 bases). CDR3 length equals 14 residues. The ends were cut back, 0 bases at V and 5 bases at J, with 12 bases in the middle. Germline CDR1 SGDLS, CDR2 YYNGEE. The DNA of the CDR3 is TGTGCCAGCAGCGTAGGAGCAGGGCGCGACGAGCAGTACTTC. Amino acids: CASSVGAGRDEQYF.